Each of the 30 T cell receptor beta chains below was sequenced from the same sample in a study of blood T cell repertoires in COVID-19. Generated by immunoSEQ multiplex PCR, the TCRdb table keeps only in-frame clones and is missing some. The sample records approximately 92,000 clones, roughly 72% being singletons. Sequenced material: peripheral blood. The source of these receptors is a woman in her fifties or sixties in a cohort sampled during active or convalescent COVID-19.

This rearrangement joins TRBV23-1 to TRBJ1-5, with a weak D call TRBD1 (6 bases). TRBV23-1 is an ORF for which the function is uncertain. V shed 2 bases and J shed 2 bases, with 25 bases lying between them. The CDR3 consists of 20 residues. DNA of the CDR3: TGCGCCAGCAGTCAAGGTTTCTGGGACACCCACTTGAATGGCAATCAGCCCCAGCATTTT. Amino acids: CASSQGFWDTHLNGNQPQHF.

The chain recombines TRBV5-1 with TRBJ2-1; possibly TRBD2 for D (6 bases). Trimming removed 4 bases at V and 4 bases at J, with 15 bases between. The CDR3 runs to 15 residues. CDR1 SGHRS and CDR2 YFSETQ come from the germline V gene. The CDR3 protein is CASSPGTSHYNEQFF. In nucleotides, the CDR3 is TGCGCCAGCAGCCCGGGGACTTCCCATTACAATGAGCAGTTCTTC. Filled out from reference TRBV5-1 and TRBJ2-1, the complete variable domain reads KAGVTQTPRYLIKTRGQQVTLSCSPISGHRSVSWYQQTPGQGLQFLFEYFSETQRNKGNFPGRFSGRQFSNSRSEMNVSTLELGDSALYLCASSPGTSHYNEQFFGPGTRLTVL.

The CDR3 here is CASSYASGGLSEQYF. CDR3 in DNA: TGTGCCAGCAGCTATGCTAGCGGGGGGCTTAGCGAGCAGTACTTC. The chain has TRBV5-4 and TRBJ2-7, with 11 bases matching TRBD2. The V gene end was trimmed by 3 bases and the J gene end by 6 bases; junction bases not matched to a gene: 8. Germline CDR1 and CDR2: SGHNT and YYREEE (reference sequence). This CDR3 spans 15 amino acids. The full variable domain, rest sourced from reference TRBV5-4 and TRBJ2-7, is ETGVTQSPTHLIKTRGQQVTLRCSSQSGHNTVSWYQQALGQGPQFIFQYYREEENGRGNFPPRFSGLQFPNYSSELNVNALELDDSALYLCASSYASGGLSEQYFGPGTRLTVT.

The V and J genes are TRBV18 and TRBJ2-7, with 7 bases aligning to TRBD2. The CDR3 runs to 15 residues. Germline V CDR1 and CDR2: KGHSH, LQKENI. V lost 4 bases and J lost 3; bases outside the gene matches: 9. The CDR3 spells CASSHPAGLHYEQYF. CDR3 bases: TGTGCCAGCTCACACCCAGCGGGGCTGCACTACGAGCAGTACTTC.

This chain joins TRBV24-1 and TRBJ1-2; 9 nucleotides line up with TRBD1. CDR1 is KGHDR, CDR2 SFDVKD, per germline. V gave up 3 bases and J gave up 8 bases; unmatched junction bases: 9. This CDR3 is built from 15 residues. The CDR3 coding sequence is TGTGCCACCAGTGATCCCCGGGACAGGGCGGCCGGCTACACCTTC. It codes for CATSDPRDRAAGYTF.

The J gene is TRBJ2-7, the V gene TRBV5-6; perhaps TRBD2 as D (5 bases). V dropped 4 bases and J dropped 5 bases, with 19 bases sitting between them. This CDR3 has 15 residues. The V gene's germline CDR1 is SGHDT and CDR2 YYEEEE. CDR3 residues: CASSGLRVSYDEQYF. CDR3 DNA: TGTGCCAGCAGCGGCTTGAGGGTCTCCTACGACGAGCAGTACTTC.

The chain uses TRBV3-1 (or the pseudogene TRBV3-2) and TRBJ1-1; a possible D gene is TRBD1 (5 bases). The germline V and J ends were trimmed by 4 bases and 1 base, with 7 bases remaining between them. The CDR3 is 13 residues long. CDR1 and CDR2 (germline): LGHDT, YNNKEL (reference sequence). CDR3 protein: CASSLTANTEAFF. The CDR3 bases are TGTGCCAGCAGCCTGACAGCGAACACTGAAGCTTTCTTT.

V and J are TRBV5-1 and TRBJ1-4; TRBD1 agrees at 7 bases. The trim removed 5 bases at V and 6 bases at J, leaving 10 bases unmatched. The V gene's germline CDR1 is SGHRS and CDR2 YFSETQ. The CDR3 is 15 residues long. CDR3 in DNA: TGCGCCAGCAGACGAAGGGGACAGAGGGATGAAAAACTGTTTTTT. Its protein product is CASRRRGQRDEKLFF.

This chain joins TRBV6-5 and TRBJ2-5; TRBD1 agrees at 10 bases. This CDR3 is 14 amino acids long. The germline CDR1 and CDR2 sequences are MNHEY and SVGAGI. V lost 6 bases, J lost 5 bases, and 6 bases stayed unmatched. The CDR3 sequence is CASSQTGGGETQYF. CDR3 DNA: TGTGCCAGCAGCCAGACAGGGGGCGGGGAGACCCAGTACTTC.

J is TRBJ1-3 and V is TRBV5-4, with unresolved D. V gave up 4 bases and J gave up 0 bases, with 14 bases separating them. CDR3 length: 16 amino acids. Germline-derived CDR1 and CDR2 are SGHNT and YYREEE (reference sequence). The CDR3 DNA reads as TGTGCCAGCAGCGCCAACAGCCAATTCTCTGGAAACACCATATATTTT. Protein: CASSANSQFSGNTIYF.

This clone was found a few times. The chain carries TRBV7-8 and TRBJ2-1; 7 bases line up with TRBD1. This CDR3 spans 13 amino acids. J was trimmed by 9 bases and V by 5 bases; bases with no gene match: 7. Germline lookup yields CDR1 SGHVS and CDR2 FQNEAQ. The CDR3 loop reads CASSLQGWGEQFF. The CDR3 DNA follows: TGTGCCAGCAGCCTACAGGGGTGGGGTGAGCAGTTCTTC.

The J gene is TRBJ2-7, the V gene TRBV15; TRBD1 is a possible D gene (5 bases). V lost 0 bases and J 2 bases, leaving 11 bases between the germline ends. This CDR3 is 15 amino acids long. Germline V gene sequence: CDR1 LNHNV, CDR2 YYDKDF (reference sequence). The CDR3 coding sequence is TGTGCCACCAGCAGAGATCTAGGGGAAACCTACGAGCAGTACTTC. Protein: CATSRDLGETYEQYF.

This chain joins TRBV29-1 and TRBJ2-7, with 13 bases that match TRBD2. J lost 3 bases, V lost 1 base, and 6 bases had no gene match. The length of the CDR3 is 16 residues. Germline V CDR1 and CDR2: SQVTM, ANQGSEA. Here the CDR3 DNA reads TGCAGCGTTGAAGGACTAGCGGGGGGCCTAAACTACGAGCAGTACTTC. It encodes CSVEGLAGGLNYEQYF.

V usage is TRBV19 and J usage is TRBJ1-5, with 9 bases matching TRBD1. The CDR3 is made up of 13 amino acids. The J segment lost 6 bases and the V segment lost 7 bases, leaving 4 bases of the junction unmatched. In germline, CDR1 is LNHDA, CDR2 SQIVND (reference sequence). The CDR3 loop is CASKNRGLQPQHF. As DNA, the CDR3 is TGTGCCAGTAAAAACAGGGGGCTTCAGCCCCAGCATTTT.

The rearrangement links TRBV15 to TRBJ2-1; maybe TRBD2 (6 bases). The CDR3 is 13 amino acids. The V end lost 6 bases, the J end lost 6 bases, and 12 bases lay between the germline ends. Germline V gene sequence: CDR1 LNHNV, CDR2 YYDKDF (reference sequence). The CDR3 bases are TGTGCCACCAGTACACTGCGGGGCAATGAGCAGTTCTTC. Residues: CATSTLRGNEQFF.

This clone was counted between two and nine times. This rearrangement joins TRBV5-1 to TRBJ2-7, with 10 bases that match TRBD1. The CDR3 runs to 15 residues. V was clipped by 5 bases and J by 4 bases; unmatched bases: 9. Germline V lookup: CDR1 SGHRS, CDR2 YFSETQ. This CDR3 is CASSLRQGAPYEQYF. In nucleotides, the CDR3 is TGCGCCAGCAGTCTCAGACAGGGGGCCCCATACGAGCAGTACTTC.

This clone was seen a handful of times. This chain connects TRBV10-1 to TRBJ1-2, with 9 bases aligning to TRBD1. J was trimmed by 2 bases and V by 4 bases; bases with no gene match: 2. Per the germline V gene, CDR1 is WNHNN and CDR2 is SYGVQD (reference sequence). The CDR3 loop spans 14 amino acids. The CDR3, as DNA: TGCGCCAGCAGTGGGACAGGGGAAAACTATGGCTACACCTTC. Residues: CASSGTGENYGYTF.

The chain joins TRBV6-5 to TRBJ1-2, with unresolved D. CDR1 and CDR2 (germline): MNHEY, SVGAGI. The length of the CDR3 is 13 residues. V shed 7 bases and J shed 4 bases, with 13 bases lying between them. In nucleotides, the CDR3 is TGTGCCAGCACTCACGGAGGACCCTATGGCTACACCTTC. This translates into CASTHGGPYGYTF.

The DNA of the CDR3 is TGTGCCAGCAGCTTAGACCGGTACGAGGAGACCCAGTACTTC. Its translation: CASSLDRYEETQYF. The chain joins TRBV11-3 to TRBJ2-5; D is ambiguous. Germline CDR1 SGHNT, CDR2 YENEEA. The CDR3 contains 14 residues. Deletions cut 0 bases from V and 5 bases from J, with 10 bases between.

This clone was observed a few times. The chain links TRBV12-3 or TRBV12-4 to TRBJ2-1; TRBD2 matches at 7 bases. The V gene end was trimmed by 3 bases and the J gene end by 9 bases; junction bases not matched to a gene: 5. The CDR3 runs 13 residues. The CDR3 nucleotides read TGTGCCAGCAGTTTGGGTCCGGGAGGTGAGCAGTTCTTC. It is translated as CASSLGPGGEQFF.

The CDR3 DNA reads TGTGCCAGCAGCTTAGAGAGGGCCGCGGGGTACTATGGCTACACCTTC. As protein: CASSLERAAGYYGYTF. V usage is TRBV7-8 and J usage is TRBJ1-2; D not resolved. Trimming shortened V by 1 base and J by 3 bases, and 15 bases separated the two germline ends. The CDR3 spans 16 residues. Per the germline V gene, CDR1 is SGHVS and CDR2 is FQNEAQ.

The chain links TRBV5-1 to TRBJ2-7, with TRBD1 identical over 8 bases. Germline V gives CDR1 SGHRS, CDR2 YFSETQ. The CDR3 runs 15 residues. Trimming took 5 bases from V and 2 from J; bases not matched to a gene: 9. The CDR3 reads CASSWDRTGPYEQYF. The CDR3 DNA is TGCGCCAGCAGTTGGGACCGGACAGGGCCCTACGAGCAGTACTTC.

This clone was counted a single time. This chain links TRBV2 with TRBJ1-2; tentatively, D is TRBD1 (5 bases). This CDR3 contains 12 residues. With 2 bases removed from V and 7 bases from J, the gap between germline ends came to 8 bases. Germline V gene lookup returns CDR1 SNHLY and CDR2 FYNNEI. The CDR3 nucleotides read TGTGCCAGCAGTGAACAGGGCAGTGGCTACACCTTC. Protein sequence: CASSEQGSGYTF. The entire variable domain, with the rest obtained from reference TRBV2 and TRBJ1-2, is as follows: EPEVTQTPSHQVTQMGQEVILRCVPISNHLYFYWYRQILGQKVEFLVSFYNNEISEKSEIFDDQFSVERPDGSNFTLKIRSTKLEDSAMYFCASSEQGSGYTFGSGTRLTVV.

This sequence joins TRBV15 and TRBJ1-4; the match to TRBD1 covers 9 bases. The V gene end was trimmed by 0 bases and the J gene end by 8 bases; junction bases not matched to a gene: 7. CDR3 length: 16 residues. Germline lookup yields CDR1 LNHNV and CDR2 YYDKDF (reference sequence). The DNA of the CDR3 is TGTGCCACCAGCAGAGAATGGACAGGGGCGGGCGAAAAACTGTTTTTT. Translated, it gives CATSREWTGAGEKLFF.

This rearrangement joins TRBV11-2 to TRBJ2-1; TRBD1 aligns across 9 bases. The CDR3 is 15 residues long. Germline V gene data show CDR1 as SGHAT and CDR2 as FQNNGV. J was trimmed by 6 bases and V by 3 bases; bases with no gene match: 6. CDR3 region: CASSLTGGKGNEQFF. DNA of the CDR3: TGTGCCAGCAGCTTGACAGGGGGAAAAGGCAATGAGCAGTTCTTC.

This clone was detected only a few times. This sequence joins TRBV5-1 and TRBJ1-6; 10 nucleotides agree with TRBD1. The V and J ends lost 5 bases and 5 bases, in that order; junction bases with no gene match: 4. Germline CDR1 SGHRS, CDR2 YFSETQ. The CDR3 contains 15 residues. CDR3 nucleotide sequence: TGCGCCAGCAGTATGGGACAGGGGAATAATTCACCCCTCCACTTT. It is translated as CASSMGQGNNSPLHF.

V and J are TRBV23-1 and TRBJ2-7, with 9 bases fitting TRBD2. TRBV23-1 counts as an open reading frame of uncertain function. This CDR3 contains 16 residues. Germline trimming cut 0 bases from V and 5 bases from J; bases unmatched to any gene: 8. CDR3: CASSQSRGGDLHEQYF. DNA of the CDR3: TGCGCCAGCAGTCAATCCCGCGGGGGGGACCTCCACGAGCAGTACTTC.

V usage is TRBV7-9 and J usage is TRBJ2-5; tentative D call: TRBD1 (5 bases). V lost 2 bases and J 5 bases, leaving 21 bases between the germline ends. The CDR3 runs 17 residues. CDR1 is SEHNR and CDR2 is FQNEAQ in the germline V gene (reference sequence). CDR3 protein: CASSLQIGQGARETQYF. CDR3 bases: TGTGCCAGCAGCTTACAAATTGGGCAGGGTGCGAGGGAGACCCAGTACTTC.

This rearrangement joins TRBV7-3 to TRBJ2-3, with 10 bases lining up with TRBD2. Per the germline V gene, CDR1 is SGHTA and CDR2 is FQGTGA. This CDR3 has 15 residues. After removal of 5 bases from V and 2 bases from J, the junction contained 4 bases not matched to a gene. CDR3 protein: CASSRTSGDTDTQYF. CDR3 nucleotide sequence: TGTGCCAGCAGCCGGACTAGCGGAGACACAGATACGCAGTATTTT.

This clone has only a few counts. The gene calls are TRBV5-4 and TRBJ2-6, with TRBD1 matching 7 bases. The CDR3 is 17 amino acids. Germline values: CDR1 SGHNT, CDR2 YYREEE (reference sequence). The ends lost 4 bases at V and 0 bases at J; junction bases unmatched: 7. The chain's CDR3 is CASSPGQLRSGANVLTF. The DNA of the CDR3 is TGTGCCAGCAGCCCGGGACAGCTTCGCTCTGGGGCCAACGTCCTGACTTTC.